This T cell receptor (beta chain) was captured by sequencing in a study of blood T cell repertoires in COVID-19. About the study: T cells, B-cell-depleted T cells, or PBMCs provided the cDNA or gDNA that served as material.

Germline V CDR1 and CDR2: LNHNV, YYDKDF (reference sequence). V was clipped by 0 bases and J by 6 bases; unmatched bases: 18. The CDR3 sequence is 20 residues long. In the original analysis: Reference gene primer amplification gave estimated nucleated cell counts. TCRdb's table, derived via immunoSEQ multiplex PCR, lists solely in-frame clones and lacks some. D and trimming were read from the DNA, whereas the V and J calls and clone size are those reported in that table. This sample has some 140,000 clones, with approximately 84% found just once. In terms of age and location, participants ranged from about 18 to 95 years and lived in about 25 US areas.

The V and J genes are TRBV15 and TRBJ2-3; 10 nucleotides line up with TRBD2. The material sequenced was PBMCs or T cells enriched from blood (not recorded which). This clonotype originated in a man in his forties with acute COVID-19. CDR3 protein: CATSRDEYTSGNANFDTQYF. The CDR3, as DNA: TGTGCCACCAGCAGAGATGAATATACTAGCGGGAACGCCAATTTTGATACGCAGTATTTT.